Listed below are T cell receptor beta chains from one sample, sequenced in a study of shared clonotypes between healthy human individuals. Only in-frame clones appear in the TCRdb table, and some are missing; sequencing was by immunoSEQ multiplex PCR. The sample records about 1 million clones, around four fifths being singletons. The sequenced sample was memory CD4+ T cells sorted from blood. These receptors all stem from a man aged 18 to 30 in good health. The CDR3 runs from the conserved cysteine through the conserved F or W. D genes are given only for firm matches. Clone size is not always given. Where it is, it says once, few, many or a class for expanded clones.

TGTGCAAGGGGCAGGGTAAAGGCTGGCTACACCTTC	CARGRVKAGYTF	TRBV12-2	NA	TRBJ1-2	NA
TGTGCCAGTAAGACTGGGGGACGCACAGATACGCAGTATTTT	CASKTGGRTDTQYF	TRBV19	NA	TRBJ2-3	NA
TGTGCCAGCAGCTTGCGGGGTTCCTACAATGAGCAGTTCTTC	CASSLRGSYNEQFF	TRBV11-3	NA	TRBJ2-1	NA
TGTGCCAGCAGCCGGGGGACAGGGGGCCCCTACGAGCAGTACTTC	CASSRGTGGPYEQYF	TRBV4-2	NA	TRBJ2-7	TRBD1
TGTGCCAGCAGTGAAAGGGAACGGGAGGGCCAAGAGACCCAGTACTTC	CASSEREREGQETQYF	TRBV6-1	few	TRBJ2-5	TRBD2
TGTGCCAGCTCACCCTCGGACCAGGGAAACTACGAGCAGTACTTC	CASSPSDQGNYEQYF	TRBV18	NA	TRBJ2-7	NA
TGTGCCAGCAGTGTCGACAGGGTATCAGGAAACACCATATATTTT	CASSVDRVSGNTIYF	TRBV2	few	TRBJ1-3	TRBD1
TGTGCCATCAGTGAGTCAAGGGGCGGTCAGCCCCAGCATTTT	CAISESRGGQPQHF	TRBV10-3	few	TRBJ1-5	NA
TGTGCCAGCAGCAAAGGTGGGGCCGACCGGGAGACCCAGTACTTC	CASSKGGADRETQYF	TRBV11-3	few	TRBJ2-5	NA
TGTGCCAGCAGCCCCCGGGGGGTAGCGCGAGAGACCCAGTACTTC	CASSPRGVARETQYF	TRBV9	NA	TRBJ2-5	TRBD2
TGTGCCAGCACTGGCCTAGCGGGAGCGCGCGGGGAGCTGTTTTTT	CASTGLAGARGELFF	TRBV2	NA	TRBJ2-2	TRBD2
TGTGCCAGTAGTTCCCGGCTGGCTTCCAATCAGCCCCAGCATTTT	CASSSRLASNQPQHF	TRBV19	NA	TRBJ1-5	NA
TGTGCCAGCAGCGCTGACAGGGCCGCGAATGAAAAACTGTTTTTT	CASSADRAANEKLFF	TRBV7-9	once	TRBJ1-4	TRBD1
TGTGCCAGCAGCGTAGATCTAGGGACCTACGAGCAGTACTTC	CASSVDLGTYEQYF	TRBV9	NA	TRBJ2-7	NA
TGTGCCTGGAGTTTGGTTAGCTCCTATAATTCACCCCTCCACTTT	CAWSLVSSYNSPLHF	TRBV30	NA	TRBJ1-6	NA
TGCGCCAGCAGCTTCGGCGGTAACACCGGGGAGCTGTTTTTT	CASSFGGNTGELFF	TRBV5-1	few	TRBJ2-2	NA
TGCAGTGCGACGACTAGCGAGATGCAGTACTTC	CSATTSEMQYF	TRBV20-1	NA	TRBJ2-7	TRBD2
TGTGCCAGCAGCTTGTTGAGCAGGGGACAAGAGACCCAGTACTTC	CASSLLSRGQETQYF	TRBV5-5	NA	TRBJ2-5	NA
TGTGCCAGCAGCTTAACGGTCAGAACCTACGAGCAGTACTTC	CASSLTVRTYEQYF	TRBV11-2	NA	TRBJ2-7	NA
TGCGCCAGCAGTGAGGCGACAGGGCAGCAGTACTTC	CASSEATGQQYF	TRBV10-2	NA	TRBJ2-7	TRBD1
TGTGCCAGCAGCTTGGACGGTAATTCACCCCTCCACTTT	CASSLDGNSPLHF	TRBV6-6	NA	TRBJ1-6	NA
TGTGCCAGCGGCCGCGTGATCCCTCCCTACGAGCAGTACTTC	CASGRVIPPYEQYF	TRBV5-5	NA	TRBJ2-7	NA
TGCGCCAGCAGTGATGAGGGAAGGAGCACTGAAGCTTTCTTT	CASSDEGRSTEAFF	TRBV10-1	NA	TRBJ1-1	NA
TGTGCCAGCGGCTTTAACACCGGGGAGCTGTTTTTT	CASGFNTGELFF	TRBV6-6	NA	TRBJ2-2	NA
TGTGCCAGCAATAAACAGGGCCGCGGCTACACCTTC	CASNKQGRGYTF	TRBV25-1	once	TRBJ1-2	NA
TGTGCCAGCAGCTTAGTCGGGACAGGGTCTAATGAAAAACTGTTTTTT	CASSLVGTGSNEKLFF	TRBV7-9	NA	TRBJ1-4	TRBD1
TGTGCCAGCAGCGTAGGTTGGGGGAACACAGATACGCAGTATTTT	CASSVGWGNTDTQYF	TRBV9	NA	TRBJ2-3	NA
TGTGCCAGCAGTGGTGAGACGGTCGAGCAGTACTTC	CASSGETVEQYF	TRBV2	NA	TRBJ2-7	NA
TGCGCCAGCGGACTCCAGGGGGAGACCTACGAGCAGTACTTC	CASGLQGETYEQYF	TRBV4-1	NA	TRBJ2-7	TRBD1
TGTGCCAGCAGCTTAGGACAGGGGGCGCGGCACGAGCAGTACTTC	CASSLGQGARHEQYF	TRBV7-8	NA	TRBJ2-7	TRBD1
TGTGCCAGCAGCTGGAGCCCGCAGGGGCAGCCCCAGCATTTT	CASSWSPQGQPQHF	TRBV5-4	NA	TRBJ1-5	NA
TGTGCCTGGACCAGAACAGAGATGAACACTGAAGCTTTCTTT	CAWTRTEMNTEAFF	TRBV30	once	TRBJ1-1	NA
TGTGCCAGCAGTCTCGGGACAGGGGCCCCCATTCAGTACTTC	CASSLGTGAPIQYF	TRBV2	NA	TRBJ2-4	TRBD1
TGTGCCAGCAGTTACTCAACCAGAGGTCCTGAGCAGTTCTTC	CASSYSTRGPEQFF	TRBV6-5	NA	TRBJ2-1	NA
TGTGCCAGCAGCTTCCAAGAGAACACCGGGGAGCTGTTTTTT	CASSFQENTGELFF	TRBV7-6	once	TRBJ2-2	NA
TGTGCCAGCAGCCTTAGCGTTAAATTGTACCAAGAGACCCAGTACTTC	CASSLSVKLYQETQYF	TRBV5-6	NA	TRBJ2-5	NA